This T cell receptor (beta chain) was documented in a study of T-cell memory formation after mild COVID-19. Points from the study as a whole: Cross-reactive memory apparently joined, as some responding clones appeared in pre-infection memory. Clones contracting across day 15 to 85 had a balanced CD4/CD8 profile; later expanding clones leaned CD4+.

The V gene lost 6 bases and the J gene lost 14 bases, with 24 bases spanning the gap. CDR3 length: 14 amino acids. Germline CDR1 is SGHRS and CDR2 is YFSETQ. Amplification by 5'RACE using constant-segment primers produced TCR alpha and TCR beta cDNA libraries that carried sample barcodes and UMIs. Using its own MiXCR run on the 5' RACE reads, TCRdb lists one record per CDR3 protein. The sample yields about 390,000 distinct CDR3 sequences, roughly 15% seen once. This clonotype was seen a handful of times. The antigen is undetermined. The clonotype was recovered from a man aged 18 to 29 who had mild COVID-19 (a few samples of this study predate the infection). Cell type and time point are not known. V and J are TRBV5-1 and TRBJ2-1; possibly TRBD1 or TRBD2 for D (5 bases each). Source material: PBMCs or a T cell subset sorted from them (not recorded which). CDR3 sequence (DNA): TGCGCCAGCAAGGCCTTCCCGGGGACCGAAGTAGAGTTCTTC. Residues: CASKAFPGTEVEFF.